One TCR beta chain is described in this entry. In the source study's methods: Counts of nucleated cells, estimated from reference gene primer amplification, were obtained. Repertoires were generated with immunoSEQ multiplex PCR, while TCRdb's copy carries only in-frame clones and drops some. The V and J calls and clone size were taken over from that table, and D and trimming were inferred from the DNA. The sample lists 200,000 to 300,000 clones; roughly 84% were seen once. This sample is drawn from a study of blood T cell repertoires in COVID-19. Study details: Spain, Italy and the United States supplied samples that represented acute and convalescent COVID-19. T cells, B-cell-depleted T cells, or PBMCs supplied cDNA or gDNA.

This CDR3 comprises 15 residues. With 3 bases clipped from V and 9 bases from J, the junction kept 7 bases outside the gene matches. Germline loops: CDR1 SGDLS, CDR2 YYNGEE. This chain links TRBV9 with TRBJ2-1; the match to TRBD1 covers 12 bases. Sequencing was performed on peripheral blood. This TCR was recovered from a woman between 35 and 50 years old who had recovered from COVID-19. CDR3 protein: CASSAGTGGIREQFF. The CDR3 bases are TGTGCCAGCAGCGCTGGGACAGGGGGCATCCGTGAGCAGTTCTTC.